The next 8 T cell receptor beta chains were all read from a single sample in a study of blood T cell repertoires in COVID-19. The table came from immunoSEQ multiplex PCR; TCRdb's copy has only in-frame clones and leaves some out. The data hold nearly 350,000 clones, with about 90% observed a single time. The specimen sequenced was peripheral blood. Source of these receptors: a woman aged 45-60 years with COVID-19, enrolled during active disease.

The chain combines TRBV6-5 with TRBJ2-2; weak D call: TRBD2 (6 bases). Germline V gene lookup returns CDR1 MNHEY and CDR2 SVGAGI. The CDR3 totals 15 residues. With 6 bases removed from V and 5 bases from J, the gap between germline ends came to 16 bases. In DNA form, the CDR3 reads TGTGCCAGCAGGCGGGACCGGCGTGATACCGGGGAGCTGTTTTTT. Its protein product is CASRRDRRDTGELFF.

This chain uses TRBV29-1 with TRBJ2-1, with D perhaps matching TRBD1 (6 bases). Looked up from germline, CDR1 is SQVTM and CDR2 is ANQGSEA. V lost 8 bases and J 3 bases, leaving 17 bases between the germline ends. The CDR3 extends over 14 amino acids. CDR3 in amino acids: CSTKTGVLYNEQFF. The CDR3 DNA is TGCAGCACCAAGACAGGAGTACTCTACAATGAGCAGTTCTTC.

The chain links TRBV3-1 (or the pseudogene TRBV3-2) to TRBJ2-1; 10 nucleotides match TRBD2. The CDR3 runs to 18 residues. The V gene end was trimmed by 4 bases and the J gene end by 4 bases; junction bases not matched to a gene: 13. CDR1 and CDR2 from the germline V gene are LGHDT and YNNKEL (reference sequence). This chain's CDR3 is CASSLHTGLAVRYNEQFF. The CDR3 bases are TGTGCCAGCAGCCTTCATACCGGACTAGCGGTGAGATACAATGAGCAGTTCTTC.

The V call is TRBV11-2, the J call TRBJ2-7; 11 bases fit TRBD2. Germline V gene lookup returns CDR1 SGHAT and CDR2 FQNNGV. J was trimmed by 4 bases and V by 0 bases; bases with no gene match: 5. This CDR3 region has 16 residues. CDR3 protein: CASSLDGTSGLYEQYF. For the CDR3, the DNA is TGTGCCAGCAGCTTAGATGGGACTAGCGGCCTATACGAGCAGTACTTC.

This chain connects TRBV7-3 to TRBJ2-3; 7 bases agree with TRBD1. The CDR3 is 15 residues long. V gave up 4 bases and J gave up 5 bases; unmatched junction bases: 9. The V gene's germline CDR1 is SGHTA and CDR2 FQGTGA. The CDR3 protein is CASSSLTGKRDTQYF. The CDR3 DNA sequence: TGTGCCAGCAGCTCGCTGACAGGGAAAAGAGATACGCAGTATTTT.

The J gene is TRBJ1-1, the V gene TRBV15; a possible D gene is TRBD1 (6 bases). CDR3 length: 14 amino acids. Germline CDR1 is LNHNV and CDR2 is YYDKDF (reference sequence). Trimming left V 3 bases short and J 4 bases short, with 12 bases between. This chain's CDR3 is CATSSGQWGTEAFF. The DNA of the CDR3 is TGTGCCACCAGCAGCGGACAGTGGGGCACTGAAGCTTTCTTT.

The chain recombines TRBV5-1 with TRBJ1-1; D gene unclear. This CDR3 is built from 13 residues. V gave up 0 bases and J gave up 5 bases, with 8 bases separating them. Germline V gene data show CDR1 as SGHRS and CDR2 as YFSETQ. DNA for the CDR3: TGCGCCAGCAGCTTGGTCCCGGGGACTGAAGCTTTCTTT. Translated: CASSLVPGTEAFF.

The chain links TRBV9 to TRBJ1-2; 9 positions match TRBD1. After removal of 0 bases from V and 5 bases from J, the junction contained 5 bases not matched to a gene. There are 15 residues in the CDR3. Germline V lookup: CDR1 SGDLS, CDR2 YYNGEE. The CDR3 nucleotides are TGTGCCAGCAGCGTAGGGACAGGGGCACGATATGGCTACACCTTC. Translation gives CASSVGTGARYGYTF.